The 26 T cell receptor beta chains below were found in one sample sequenced in a study of vaccination effects on CD4 cells after COVID-19. Antigens of these TCRs are unknown. Data came from immunoSEQ multiplex PCR; TCRdb stores just in-frame clones and leaves some out. The sample has 40,000 or so clones; around 72% are singletons. Viral peptide pools were used in the ViraFEST assay to expand antigen-specific CD4+ T cells, and sequencing came afterward. CD4+ T cells were isolated after less than 13 days of culture. PCR confirmed that the person was infected with SARS-CoV-2 between March and December 2020. The material was CD4+ T cells from PBMCs cultured with a peptide pool, obtained before COVID-19 vaccination. These receptors originate from a human donor who had a prior SARS-CoV-2 infection.

The rearrangement joins TRBV12-5 to TRBJ2-7; TRBD1 agrees at 7 bases. This CDR3 has 15 residues. J was trimmed by 2 bases and V by 0 bases; bases with no gene match: 4. CDR1 LGHNT and CDR2 FRNRAP come from the germline V gene. The CDR3 DNA reads TGTGCTAGTGGTTTGGTAGGGACAGTCACCTACGAGCAGTACTTC. This sequence encodes CASGLVGTVTYEQYF. The full variable domain, completed using reference TRBV12-5 and TRBJ2-7, is DARVTQTPRHKVTEMGQEVTMRCQPILGHNTVFWYRQTMMQGLELLAYFRNRAPLDDSGMPKDRFSAEMPDATLATLKIQPSEPRDSAVYFCASGLVGTVTYEQYFGPGTRLTVT.

The table lists this clone with a count of one. The chain is built from TRBV18 and TRBJ1-1; the D is unclear. The CDR3 is 15 amino acids. In germline, CDR1 is KGHSH, CDR2 LQKENI. Trimming removed 3 bases at V and 2 bases at J, with 13 bases between. The CDR3 nucleotides are TGTGCCAGCTCACCGATAGAGGGAAGTAACACTGAAGCTTTCTTT. Translation: CASSPIEGSNTEAFF.

V gene TRBV7-8 combines with J gene TRBJ1-3, with a possible D match to TRBD1 (5 bases). The CDR3 is made up of 15 amino acids. Germline CDR1 reads SGHVS; CDR2 reads FQNEAQ. Trimming cost V 6 bases and J 4 bases, with 16 bases left between them. CDR3 region: CASSTSGTPGNTIYF. The CDR3 region has the DNA TGTGCCAGCAGTACCTCCGGGACTCCCGGAAACACCATATATTTT.

J is TRBJ2-2 and V is TRBV18; D may be TRBD1 (5 bases). Trimming cost V 3 bases and J 4 bases, with 9 bases left between them. Looked up from germline, CDR1 is KGHSH and CDR2 is LQKENI. This CDR3 spans 14 amino acids. CDR3 amino acids: CASSPETATGELFF. As DNA, the CDR3 is TGTGCCAGCTCACCGGAGACAGCCACCGGGGAGCTGTTTTTT.

The chain has TRBV6-2 or TRBV6-3 and TRBJ2-5; D is uncertain. Germline-derived CDR1 and CDR2 are MNHEY and SVGEGT. Trimming took 6 bases from V and 2 from J, leaving 4 bases between them. This CDR3 contains 11 residues. CDR3 amino acids: CASSQQETQYF. The CDR3 DNA reads TGTGCCAGCAGCCAACAAGAGACCCAGTACTTC.

The rearrangement joins TRBV5-5 to TRBJ1-5, with D possibly matching TRBD1 (5 bases). The CDR3 has 15 residues. V lost 7 bases and J lost 5, with 19 bases in between. Germline lookup yields CDR1 SGHKS and CDR2 YYEKEE (reference sequence). The CDR3 spells CASRIGARPHQPQHF. The CDR3 DNA follows: TGTGCCAGCCGCATCGGGGCCAGACCACATCAGCCCCAGCATTTT. Using reference TRBV5-5 and TRBJ1-5 for the parts outside the CDR3, the full variable domain is DAGVTQSPTHLIKTRGQQVTLRCSPISGHKSVSWYQQVLGQGPQFIFQYYEKEERGRGNFPDRFSARQFPNYSSELNVNALLLGDSALYLCASRIGARPHQPQHFGDGTRLSIL.

This clone has a single count. This CDR3 reads CASSFVGNQPQHF. The CDR3 coding sequence is TGTGCCAGCAGTTTCGTCGGCAATCAGCCCCAGCATTTT. The rearrangement joins TRBV28 to TRBJ1-5; D unclear. Trimming removed 3 bases from V and 2 bases from J, with 5 bases in between. Germline V CDR1 and CDR2: MDHEN, SYDVKM. The CDR3 totals 13 residues.

The rearrangement uses TRBV24-1 and TRBJ1-4, with D possibly matching TRBD1 (6 bases). CDR3 length equals 15 residues. V was pared by 4 bases and J by 4 bases, with 12 bases between. Germline CDR1 KGHDR, CDR2 SFDVKD. Written as DNA, the CDR3 is TGTGCCACCAGTGACAATGACAGGAATAATGAAAAACTGTTTTTT. Translating it yields CATSDNDRNNEKLFF.

The chain combines TRBV28 with TRBJ2-5; D not certain. Germline-derived CDR1 and CDR2 are MDHEN and SYDVKM. The CDR3 is 14 residues long. Trimming removed 2 bases from V and 10 bases from J, with 17 bases in between. This CDR3 reads CASSLPLGGRIQYF. CDR3 bases: TGTGCCAGCAGTTTACCCCTCGGCGGCCGTATCCAGTACTTC.

The CDR3 region is CASKAAGGEQYF. The DNA of the CDR3 is TGTGCCAGCAAAGCAGCTGGGGGAGAGCAGTACTTC. J is TRBJ2-7 and V is TRBV2; the D call may be TRBD1 or TRBD2 (5 bases each). V was clipped by 7 bases and J by 7 bases, with 14 bases between them. Germline CDR1 is SNHLY and CDR2 is FYNNEI. The CDR3 loop spans 12 amino acids.

The chain couples TRBV18 to TRBJ2-7, with 9 bases that match TRBD2. From germline, CDR1 is KGHSH and CDR2 LQKENI. With 1 base clipped from V and 3 bases from J, the junction kept 16 bases outside the gene matches. The CDR3 consists of 19 residues. CDR3 bases: TGTGCCAGCTCACCACTTGGCCCTAGCGGGACGCAAGCCGACTACGAGCAGTACTTC. Amino acid sequence: CASSPLGPSGTQADYEQYF.

The chain employs TRBV2 and TRBJ1-2; D is perhaps TRBD1 (6 bases). This CDR3 contains 13 residues. Trimming took 6 bases from V and 6 from J, leaving 14 bases between them. CDR1 and CDR2 from the germline V gene are SNHLY and FYNNEI. The CDR3 loop is CASSLRGGHGYTF. DNA for the CDR3: TGTGCCAGCAGCCTGAGGGGGGGCCATGGCTACACCTTC.

This chain connects TRBV5-1 to TRBJ1-1; perhaps TRBD1 as D (6 bases). V gave up 4 bases and J gave up 5 bases, with 18 bases separating them. Per germline, CDR1 SGHRS and CDR2 YFSETQ. The CDR3 runs to 15 residues. The DNA for the CDR3 is TGCGCCAGCAGCGGGGGTCGGGGGCTTGATACTGAAGCTTTCTTT. Its protein is CASSGGRGLDTEAFF. Together with reference TRBV5-1 and TRBJ1-1, the CDR3 gives the full variable domain: KAGVTQTPRYLIKTRGQQVTLSCSPISGHRSVSWYQQTPGQGLQFLFEYFSETQRNKGNFPGRFSGRQFSNSRSEMNVSTLELGDSALYLCASSGGRGLDTEAFFGQGTRLTVV.

The chain links TRBV6-6 to TRBJ1-5, with D possibly being TRBD1 (5 bases). V lost 10 bases and J 0 bases, leaving 19 bases between the germline ends. CDR1 MNHNY and CDR2 SVGAGI come from the germline V gene (reference sequence). The CDR3 extends over 16 amino acids. As DNA, the CDR3 is TGTGCCACCCATTCAGGGTCCCGACCTAGCAATCAGCCCCAGCATTTT. Translation gives CATHSGSRPSNQPQHF.

This chain uses TRBV10-3 with TRBJ2-3; D call uncertain. Looked up from germline, CDR1 is ENHRY and CDR2 is SYGVKD. Trimming pared 4 bases from V and 1 base from J, leaving 9 bases between. The CDR3 loop spans 14 amino acids. The CDR3 loop reads CAISGATRTDTQYF. The CDR3 DNA follows: TGTGCCATCAGTGGGGCTACGCGCACAGATACGCAGTATTTT.

Relative to its sample, this clone is medium-sized (0.01 to 0.1%). The rearrangement links TRBV3-1 (or the pseudogene TRBV3-2) to TRBJ2-1; 9 bases line up with TRBD1. V lost 4 bases and J lost 4; bases outside the gene matches: 5. CDR3 length equals 15 residues. CDR1 and CDR2 (germline): LGHDT, YNNKEL (reference sequence). The chain's CDR3 is CASSPQGALYNEQFF. The CDR3 DNA reads TGTGCCAGCAGCCCACAGGGGGCGCTTTACAATGAGCAGTTCTTC.

The chain has TRBV3-1 (or the pseudogene TRBV3-2) and TRBJ2-5; D gene uncertain. Germline lookup yields CDR1 LGHDT and CDR2 YNNKEL (reference sequence). V was clipped by 2 bases and J by 5 bases, with 6 bases between them. The CDR3 length is 12 residues. CDR3 loop: CASSQYLETQYF. CDR3 in DNA: TGTGCCAGCAGCCAATACCTGGAGACCCAGTACTTC.

This chain joins TRBV18 and TRBJ1-2; D remains unclear. The germline gives CDR1 KGHSH, CDR2 LQKENI. V was trimmed by 1 base and J by 3 bases, leaving 12 bases between them. The CDR3 is 15 amino acids. The CDR3, as DNA: TGTGCCAGCTCACCACGGTCGACACAGTACTATGGCTACACCTTC. It encodes CASSPRSTQYYGYTF.

This chain joins TRBV28 and TRBJ1-1; 10 bases match TRBD1. Germline CDR1 is MDHEN and CDR2 is SYDVKM. After removal of 6 bases from V and 7 bases from J, the junction contained 11 bases not matched to a gene. CDR3 length: 15 residues. The CDR3 DNA sequence: TGTGCCAGCAGGGGAGGGACAGGGGTTGCAAGTGAAGCTTTCTTT. This gives the protein CASRGGTGVASEAFF. Full variable domain (outside the CDR3, taken from reference TRBV28 and TRBJ1-1): DVKVTQSSRYLVKRTGEKVFLECVQDMDHENMFWYRQDPGLGLRLIYFSYDVKMKEKGDIPEGYSVSREKKERFSLILESASTNQTSMYLCASRGGTGVASEAFFGQGTRLTVV.

J is TRBJ1-1 and V is TRBV4-1; tentatively, D is TRBD1 (6 bases). This CDR3 comprises 16 residues. Germline V gives CDR1 MGHRA, CDR2 YSYEKL. V was clipped by 1 base and J by 4 bases, with 16 bases between them. CDR3: CASSQGSGAWSTEAFF. CDR3 in DNA: TGCGCCAGCAGCCAAGGGTCAGGGGCTTGGAGCACTGAAGCTTTCTTT.

The chain couples TRBV2 to TRBJ2-7; 11 nucleotides agree with TRBD1. CDR1 SNHLY and CDR2 FYNNEI come from the germline V gene. The CDR3 length is 14 residues. V lost 8 bases and J lost 2; bases outside the gene matches: 5. Here the CDR3 reads CASGTGQGAYEQYF. The CDR3 nucleotides are TGTGCCAGCGGTACGGGACAGGGGGCCTACGAGCAGTACTTC.

The V gene is TRBV19, the J gene TRBJ1-2; 7 nucleotides agree with TRBD1. Germline loops: CDR1 LNHDA, CDR2 SQIVND (reference sequence). J gave up 4 bases and V 5 bases, and 10 bases lay outside the gene matches. CDR3 length: 15 amino acids. The CDR3: CASSPGQVVGYGYTF. CDR3 coding DNA: TGTGCCAGTAGTCCTGGACAGGTCGTTGGCTATGGCTACACCTTC.

The V call is TRBV7-9, the J call TRBJ1-4; D call uncertain. V lost 5 bases, J lost 8 bases, and 6 bases lay in between. Germline-derived CDR1 and CDR2 are SEHNR and FQNEAQ (reference sequence). CDR3 size: 11 residues. CDR3 bases: TGTGCCAGCAGCCCCGGCGAAAAACTGTTTTTT. Its protein product is CASSPGEKLFF.

The rearrangement uses TRBV30 and TRBJ2-3; the match to TRBD2 covers 9 bases. The CDR3 has 16 amino acids. Trimming removed 3 bases from V and 6 bases from J; junction bases left unmatched: 13. Germline values: CDR1 GTSNPN, CDR2 SVGIG (reference sequence). The CDR3 sequence is CAWRPPLAGWVDTQYF. The CDR3 DNA reads TGTGCCTGGAGACCCCCACTAGCGGGTTGGGTGGATACGCAGTATTTT.

This clone was recorded a few times. V is TRBV30 and J is TRBJ1-6; D not resolved. Germline values: CDR1 GTSNPN, CDR2 SVGIG (reference sequence). Trimming pared 4 bases from V and 7 bases from J, leaving 17 bases between. This CDR3 region has 15 residues. The CDR3 region has the DNA TGTGCCTGGAATGGGCCTGGGTCGGCAAATTCACCCCTCCACTTT. Protein product: CAWNGPGSANSPLHF.

This chain joins TRBV18 and TRBJ1-2; 7 positions agree with TRBD1. Trimming at V came to 0 bases and at J to 3 bases, leaving 1 base not matched to a gene. Germline V gene data show CDR1 as KGHSH and CDR2 as LQKENI. This CDR3 has 14 amino acids. The CDR3 DNA follows: TGTGCCAGCTCACCACCCGGGACAGACTATGGCTACACCTTC. This codes for CASSPPGTDYGYTF. The full variable domain, in which reference TRBV18 and TRBJ1-2 provide the parts outside the CDR3, is NAGVMQNPRHLVRRRGQEARLRCSPMKGHSHVYWYRQLPEEGLKFMVYLQKENIIDESGMPKERFSAEFPKEGPSILRIQQVVRGDSAAYFCASSPPGTDYGYTFGSGTRLTVV.